The text below deals with one T cell receptor beta chain. What it binds is not known. PCR employed 60 Vbeta and 13 Jbeta primers. Assay used: immunoSEQ multiplex PCR; TCRdb lists only in-frame clones, some missing. The data show about 180,000 clones, approximately 80% seen once. These data are taken from a study of cytomegalovirus exposure and HLA in healthy donors. Study-level findings and limits: HLA alleles were associated with roughly 17,000 TCR beta sequences in a later analysis at 0.05 false discovery rate.

V shed 0 bases and J shed 0 bases, with 8 bases lying between them. CDR3 length: 15 amino acids. The germline V gene has CDR1 SGHTA and CDR2 FQGNSA. This sequence joins TRBV7-2 and TRBJ1-1; D is ambiguous. Sequenced input: PBMCs. This TCR was sampled from a girl aged 10-17 years in good health and CMV-seropositive. CDR3 amino acids: CASSLARSVNTEAFF. The DNA for the CDR3 is TGTGCCAGCAGCTTAGCGCGCAGCGTGAACACTGAAGCTTTCTTT.